Shown below are 16 T cell receptor beta chains from a single sample sequenced in a study of cytomegalovirus exposure and HLA in healthy donors. Libraries were prepared by immunoSEQ multiplex PCR; TCRdb keeps only in-frame clonotypes and omits some of them. The sample shows some 60,000 clones, roughly 94% of them seen only once. The sample consisted of PBMCs. These receptor sequences come from a young man in good health and CMV-seropositive.

This clone was observed a handful of times. The rearrangement uses TRBV4-1 and TRBJ2-7; D is perhaps TRBD1 (6 bases). There are 13 residues in the CDR3. V lost 2 bases, J lost 7 bases, and 12 bases lay in between. The germline V gene encodes CDR1 MGHRA and CDR2 YSYEKL. CDR3 sequence (DNA): TGCGCCAGCAGCCAAACCCTAGGACAGGAGCAGTACTTC. Protein product: CASSQTLGQEQYF.

The genes are TRBV13 and TRBJ1-2; no clear D. The CDR3 is made up of 15 amino acids. Germline CDR1 is PRHDT and CDR2 is FYEKMQ (reference sequence). Trimming removed 1 base from V and 2 bases from J, with 11 bases in between. This CDR3 is CASSLALTENYGYTF. The CDR3 region has the DNA TGTGCCAGCAGCTTAGCCCTCACAGAGAACTATGGCTACACCTTC.

This chain links TRBV19 with TRBJ2-2; 10 positions agree with TRBD2. V gave up 8 bases and J gave up 3 bases; unmatched junction bases: 6. Germline CDR1 is LNHDA and CDR2 is SQIVND (reference sequence). The CDR3 runs to 15 residues. Here the CDR3 DNA reads TGTGCCAGTTTAGGACTAGCGGATTACACCGGGGAGCTGTTTTTT. This sequence encodes CASLGLADYTGELFF.

The V and J genes are TRBV6-1 and TRBJ1-5; no clear D gene. V gave up 11 bases and J gave up 1 base, with 12 bases separating them. The CDR3 is 13 amino acids. Germline V gene data show CDR1 as MNHNS and CDR2 as SASEGT. This CDR3 reads CASARGSNQPQHF. DNA for the CDR3: TGTGCCTCCGCCCGGGGAAGCAATCAGCCCCAGCATTTT.

The CDR3 region has the DNA TGCGCCAGCAGCCCGACAAATAATTCACCCCTCCACTTT. Translated: CASSPTNNSPLHF. V is TRBV4-1 and J is TRBJ1-6; no clear D. Germline CDR1 and CDR2: MGHRA and YSYEKL. Trimming took 4 bases from V and 5 from J, leaving 6 bases between them. The CDR3 totals 13 residues.

This clone was seen a handful of times. The chain links TRBV6-1 to TRBJ2-7; the match to TRBD2 covers 12 bases. The ends lost 4 bases at V and 5 bases at J; junction bases unmatched: 6. There are 15 residues in the CDR3. Germline V gene lookup returns CDR1 MNHNS and CDR2 SASEGT. Here the CDR3 reads CASSGLAGGLNEQYF. The CDR3 DNA follows: TGTGCCAGCAGTGGTCTAGCGGGGGGGTTGAACGAGCAGTACTTC.

This clone was recorded once. The J gene is TRBJ1-1, the V gene TRBV6-5; a possible D gene is TRBD1 (5 bases). Germline CDR1 is MNHEY and CDR2 is SVGAGI. The CDR3 length is 13 residues. V was cut by 5 bases and J by 3 bases, with 10 bases left in between. As DNA, the CDR3 is TGTGCCAGCAGTCGACGGGGGTACACTGAAGCTTTCTTT. This sequence encodes CASSRRGYTEAFF.

In its sample, this clone was seen once. The chain combines TRBV7-3 with TRBJ2-1, with TRBD1 matching over 8 bases. CDR3 length: 15 residues. Germline V gene lookup returns CDR1 SGHTA and CDR2 FQGTGA. Unmatched junction bases numbered 8, after V lost 3 bases and J lost 7 bases. The CDR3 nucleotides read TGTGCCAGCAGCTTGACAGGGGACACCTTGAATGAGCAGTTCTTC. As protein: CASSLTGDTLNEQFF.

This sequence joins TRBV6-5 and TRBJ1-1, with D unresolved. V was pared by 0 bases and J by 1 base, with 6 bases between. Germline CDR1 is MNHEY and CDR2 is SVGAGI. The CDR3 sequence is 14 residues long. CDR3 in amino acids: CASSYSYRNTEAFF. CDR3 sequence (DNA): TGTGCCAGCAGTTACTCGTACAGGAACACTGAAGCTTTCTTT.

This clone was counted once. The genes are TRBV9 and TRBJ2-5; D not resolved. CDR1 SGDLS and CDR2 YYNGEE come from the germline V gene. V lost 0 bases and J 4 bases, leaving 13 bases between the germline ends. The CDR3 spans 15 residues. The CDR3 bases are TGTGCCAGCAGCGTAGGACACAGCTTTTCAGAGACCCAGTACTTC. It yields the protein CASSVGHSFSETQYF.

The chain is built from TRBV5-4 and TRBJ1-2; D ambiguous. Trimming shortened V by 0 bases and J by 4 bases, and 16 bases separated the two germline ends. CDR1 and CDR2 from the germline V gene are SGHNT and YYREEE (reference sequence). The CDR3 length is 16 residues. The CDR3 loop is CASSLDGRELRYGYTF. The CDR3 region has the DNA TGTGCCAGCAGCTTGGACGGTCGAGAACTGCGCTATGGCTACACCTTC. The variable domain in full, completed from reference TRBV5-4 and TRBJ1-2, reads ETGVTQSPTHLIKTRGQQVTLRCSSQSGHNTVSWYQQALGQGPQFIFQYYREEENGRGNFPPRFSGLQFPNYSSELNVNALELDDSALYLCASSLDGRELRYGYTFGSGTRLTVV.

Only one count was recorded for this clone. The CDR3 nucleotides read TGTGCCAGCACCTCGCCCTGGACTAGCGGGAGAGAGACCCAGTACTTC. Protein product: CASTSPWTSGRETQYF. The chain couples TRBV7-2 to TRBJ2-5, with 13 bases aligning to TRBD2. Germline assignment: CDR1 SGHTA and CDR2 FQGNSA. V lost 7 bases, J lost 4 bases, and 9 bases stayed unmatched. The CDR3 runs to 16 residues.

V is TRBV27 and J is TRBJ2-7; D call uncertain. CDR1 MNHEY and CDR2 SMNVEV come from the germline V gene (reference sequence). The V gene lost 7 bases and the J gene lost 6 bases, with 10 bases spanning the gap. This CDR3 has 11 amino acids. This CDR3 is CASMSGGEQYF. CDR3 nucleotide sequence: TGTGCCAGCATGAGTGGCGGCGAGCAGTACTTC.

The chain uses TRBV15 and TRBJ2-1, with TRBD2 matching over 7 bases. The CDR3 loop spans 15 amino acids. With V trimmed by 1 base and J by 5 bases, 5 bases remained unmatched. CDR1 is LNHNV, CDR2 YYDKDF, per germline (reference sequence). CDR3 coding DNA: TGTGCCACCAGCAGAGCGGGACTAAAAAACAATGAGCAGTTCTTC. Protein: CATSRAGLKNNEQFF.

The chain employs TRBV21-1 and TRBJ1-5. TRBV21-1 corresponds to a pseudogene. This CDR3 has 15 amino acids. The CDR3 nucleotides read TGTGCCAGCAGCAAAGGAGGGGGGGGCAATCAAGCCCAGCATTTT. This codes for CASSKGGGGNQAQHF.

The CDR3 coding sequence is TGTGCCAGCAGTACTATCTACGAGCAGTACTTC. Its translation: CASSTIYEQYF. The rearrangement joins TRBV28 to TRBJ2-7; D unclear. Germline loops: CDR1 MDHEN, CDR2 SYDVKM. Trimming removed 5 bases at V and 3 bases at J, with 5 bases between. The CDR3 sequence is 11 residues long. Drawing the rest from reference TRBV28 and TRBJ2-7, the complete variable domain is DVKVTQSSRYLVKRTGEKVFLECVQDMDHENMFWYRQDPGLGLRLIYFSYDVKMKEKGDIPEGYSVSREKKERFSLILESASTNQTSMYLCASSTIYEQYFGPGTRLTVT.